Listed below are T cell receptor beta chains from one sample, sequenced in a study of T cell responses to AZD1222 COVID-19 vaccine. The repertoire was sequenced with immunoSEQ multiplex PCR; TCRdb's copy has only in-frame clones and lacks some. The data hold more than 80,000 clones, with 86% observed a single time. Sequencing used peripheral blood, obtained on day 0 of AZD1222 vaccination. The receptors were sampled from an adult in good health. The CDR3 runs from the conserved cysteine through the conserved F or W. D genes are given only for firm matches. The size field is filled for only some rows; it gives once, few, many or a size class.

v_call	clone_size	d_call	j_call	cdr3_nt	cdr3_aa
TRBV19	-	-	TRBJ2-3	TGTGCCAGTAGTCCGGGAGAAGGAGATACGCAGTATTTT	CASSPGEGDTQYF
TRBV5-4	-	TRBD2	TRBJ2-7	TGTGCCAGCAGCTTCAGACAAGGGACTACTCCCTCCTACGAGCAGTACTTC	CASSFRQGTTPSYEQYF
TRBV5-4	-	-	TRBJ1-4	TGTGCCAGCCGGGGGGTTAATGAAAAACTGTTTTTT	CASRGVNEKLFF
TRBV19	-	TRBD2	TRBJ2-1	TGTGCCAGTAGTAGAGCGGGGGGTGGGGTTGCTTCCCCCTACAATGAGCAGTTCTTC	CASSRAGGGVASPYNEQFF
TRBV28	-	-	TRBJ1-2	TGTGCCAGCAGTTCCGGACAGAGAATCTATGGCTACACCTTC	CASSSGQRIYGYTF
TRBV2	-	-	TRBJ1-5	TGTGCCAGCAGTGTGGGACTGGAAAATCAGCCCCAGCATTTT	CASSVGLENQPQHF
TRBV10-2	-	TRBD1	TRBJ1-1	TGCGCCAGCAGTGAGTCGCGGACAGGGAACACTGAAGCTTTCTTT	CASSESRTGNTEAFF
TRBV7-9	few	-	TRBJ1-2	TGTGCCAGCAGCTTAGGCCCCAGCGTCTATGGCTACACCTTC	CASSLGPSVYGYTF
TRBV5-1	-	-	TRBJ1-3	TGCGCCAGCAGCTTGGGAATAGGGCCCAACACCATATATTTT	CASSLGIGPNTIYF
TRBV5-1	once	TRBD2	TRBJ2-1	TGCGCCAGCAGCCCAGCGGGAGGTGATGAGCAGTTCTTC	CASSPAGGDEQFF
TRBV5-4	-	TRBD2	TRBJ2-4	TGTGCCAGCAGCCCCCGGGGGGGGGCGCAAAACATTCAGTACTTC	CASSPRGGAQNIQYF
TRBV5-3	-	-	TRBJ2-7	TGTGCCAGAAGCTTGGGGGGGAGCTCCTACGAGCAGTACTTC	CARSLGGSSYEQYF
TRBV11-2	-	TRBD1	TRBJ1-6	TGTGCCAGCAGCTTAGAGACAGGGGCCCCTAATTCACCCCTCCACTTT	CASSLETGAPNSPLHF
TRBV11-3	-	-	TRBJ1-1	TGTGCCAGCAGCTCCTCAGGGGTAGGAACTGAAGCTTTCTTT	CASSSSGVGTEAFF
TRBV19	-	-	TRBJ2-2	TGTGCCAGTAGTAGTAACCGGGTGGACACCGGGGAGCTGTTTTTT	CASSSNRVDTGELFF
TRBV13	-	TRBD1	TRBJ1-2	TGTGCCAGCAGTCCCAGGGGGCGCAGCTATGGCTACACCTTC	CASSPRGRSYGYTF
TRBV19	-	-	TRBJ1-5	TGTGCCAGTAGTATACAAGACCGACAGCCCCAGCATTTT	CASSIQDRQPQHF
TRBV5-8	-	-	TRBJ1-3	TGTGCCAGCAGCATCGACCTTGGAAACACCATATATTTT	CASSIDLGNTIYF
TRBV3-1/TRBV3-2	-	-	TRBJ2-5	TGTGCCAGCAGCCAAGCCCGAGTCCACCCCCAAGAGACCCAGTACTTC	CASSQARVHPQETQYF
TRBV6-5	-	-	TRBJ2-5	TGTGCCAGCAGTTACAGGGTCGGAGAGACCCAGTACTTC	CASSYRVGETQYF
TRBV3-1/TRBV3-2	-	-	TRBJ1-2	TGTGCCAGCAGTCAGGCACGGGGACTTAAAGGGGGTTGGGGCTACACCTTC	CASSQARGLKGGWGYTF
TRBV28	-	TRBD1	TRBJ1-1	TGTGCCAGCAGTTCACTGACAGGGCCCTACACTGAAGCTTTCTTT	CASSSLTGPYTEAFF
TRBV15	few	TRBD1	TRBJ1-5	TGTGCCACCAGCAGCGGGACAGGGCTAAATCAGCCCCAGCATTTT	CATSSGTGLNQPQHF
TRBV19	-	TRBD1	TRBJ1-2	TGTGCCAGGGCACAGGGGCCTTATGGCTACACCTTC	CARAQGPYGYTF
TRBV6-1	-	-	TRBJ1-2	TGTGCCAGCAGTGAAGCGCCCAGGCCCATTAGCTATGGCTACACCTTC	CASSEAPRPISYGYTF
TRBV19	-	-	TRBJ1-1	TGTGCCAGTAGTATGAGTACGAACACTGAAGCTTTCTTT	CASSMSTNTEAFF
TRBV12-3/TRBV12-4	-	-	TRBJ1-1	TGTGCCAGCACTCCCAGGGGAAGTACTGAAGCTTTCTTT	CASTPRGSTEAFF
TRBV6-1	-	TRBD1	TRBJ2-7	TGTGCCAGCAGTGAGGGACAGGGGTCCTACGAGCAGTACTTC	CASSEGQGSYEQYF
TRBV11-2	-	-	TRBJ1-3	TGTGCCAGCAGTCACAGTCGGGGGTCGCAGGGAAACACCATATATTTT	CASSHSRGSQGNTIYF
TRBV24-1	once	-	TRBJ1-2	TGTGCCACCAGTGATTTGAACTATGGCTACACCTTC	CATSDLNYGYTF
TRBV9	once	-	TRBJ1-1	TGTGCCAGCAGCGTAGCTCAAAACACTGAAGCTTTCTTT	CASSVAQNTEAFF
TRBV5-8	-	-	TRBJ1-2	TGTGCCAGCAGCTTGAGTAACAGAAACTATGGCTACACCTTC	CASSLSNRNYGYTF